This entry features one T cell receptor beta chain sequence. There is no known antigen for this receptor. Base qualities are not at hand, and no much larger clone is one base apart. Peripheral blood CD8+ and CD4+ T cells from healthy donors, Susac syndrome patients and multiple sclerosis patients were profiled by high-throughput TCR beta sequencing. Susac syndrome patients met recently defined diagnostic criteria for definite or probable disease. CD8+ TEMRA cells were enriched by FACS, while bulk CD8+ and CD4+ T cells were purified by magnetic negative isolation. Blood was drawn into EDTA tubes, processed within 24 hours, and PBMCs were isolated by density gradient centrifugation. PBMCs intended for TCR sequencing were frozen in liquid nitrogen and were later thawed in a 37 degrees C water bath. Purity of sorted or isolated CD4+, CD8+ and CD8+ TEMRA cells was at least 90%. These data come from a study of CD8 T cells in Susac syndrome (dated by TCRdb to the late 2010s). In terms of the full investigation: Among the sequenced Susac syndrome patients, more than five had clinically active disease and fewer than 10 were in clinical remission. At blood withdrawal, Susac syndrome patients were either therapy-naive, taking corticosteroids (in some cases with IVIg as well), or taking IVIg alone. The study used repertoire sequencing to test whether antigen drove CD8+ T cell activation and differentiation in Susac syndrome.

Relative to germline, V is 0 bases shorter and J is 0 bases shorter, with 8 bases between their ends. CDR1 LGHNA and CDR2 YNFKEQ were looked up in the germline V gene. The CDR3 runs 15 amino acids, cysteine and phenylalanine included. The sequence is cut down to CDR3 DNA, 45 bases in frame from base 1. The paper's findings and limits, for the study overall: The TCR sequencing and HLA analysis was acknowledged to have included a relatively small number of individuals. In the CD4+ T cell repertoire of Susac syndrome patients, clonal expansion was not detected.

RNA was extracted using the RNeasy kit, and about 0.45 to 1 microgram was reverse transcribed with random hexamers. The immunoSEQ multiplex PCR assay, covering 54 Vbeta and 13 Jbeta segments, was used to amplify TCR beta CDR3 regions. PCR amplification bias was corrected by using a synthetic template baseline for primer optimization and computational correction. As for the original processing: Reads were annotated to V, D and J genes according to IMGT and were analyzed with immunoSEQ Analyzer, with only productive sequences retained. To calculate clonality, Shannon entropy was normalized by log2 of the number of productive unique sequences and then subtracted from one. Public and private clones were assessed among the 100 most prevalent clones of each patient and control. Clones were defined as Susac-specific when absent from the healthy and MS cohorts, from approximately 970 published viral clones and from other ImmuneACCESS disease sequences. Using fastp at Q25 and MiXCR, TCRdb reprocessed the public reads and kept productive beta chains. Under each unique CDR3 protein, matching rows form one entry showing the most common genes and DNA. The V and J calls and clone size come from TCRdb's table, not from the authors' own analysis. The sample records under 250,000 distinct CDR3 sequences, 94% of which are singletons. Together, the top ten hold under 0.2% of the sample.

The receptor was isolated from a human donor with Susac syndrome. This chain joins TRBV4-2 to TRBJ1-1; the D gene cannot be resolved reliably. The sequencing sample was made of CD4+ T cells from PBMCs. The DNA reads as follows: TGTGCCAGCAGCCAAGAGGTTCAGGTGAACACTGAAGCTTTCTTT. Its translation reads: CASSQEVQVNTEAFF.